The 19 T cell receptor beta chains reported below all come from one sample, sequenced in a study of T cells in Graves' hyperthyroidism and ophthalmopathy (dated by TCRdb to about 2019). Library construction relied on multiplex PCR. This sample was sequenced with an Illumina HiSeq 2000. Amplification of TCR beta CDR3 regions was carried out from RNA transcripts. A first-round RT-PCR of the TCR CDR3 used the HTBI primer set with the Qiagen OneStep RT-PCR kit. Through fastp at Q25 and MiXCR, TCRdb rebuilt clones from the public reads, retaining in-frame beta chains. Every distinct CDR3 protein forms one entry, paired with its most common genes and DNA. The sample table shows more than 600,000 distinct CDR3 sequences, and 15% to 20% are seen once. Approximately 8.4% of the sample is in the top ten clones. Sequences were obtained from blood. Receptors originate from a man between 18 and 35 years old with Graves' hyperthyroidism.

This clonotype was picked up many times. The chain links TRBV7-2 to TRBJ2-1, with 16 bases that match TRBD2. The CDR3 consists of 20 residues. CDR1 and CDR2 from the germline V gene are SGHTA and FQGNSA. Trimming cost V 6 bases and J 3 bases; bases outside gene matches: 14. CDR3 coding DNA: TGTGCCAGCAGTGTTACCGGGACTAGCGGGAGGGCCAGGAGCTACAATGAGCAGTTCTTC. Translated, it gives CASSVTGTSGRARSYNEQFF.

This clonotype was seen repeatedly, ten times or more. The V call is TRBV10-3, the J call TRBJ2-7; D gene unclear. The CDR3 length is 13 residues. Germline CDR1 reads ENHRY; CDR2 reads SYGVKD. V lost 4 bases to trimming and J lost 1 base, with 8 bases between them. Written as DNA, the CDR3 is TGTGCCATCAGTGTAGGCAGTTCCTACGAGCAGTACTTC. Protein: CAISVGSSYEQYF.

This chain connects TRBV3-1 to TRBJ2-1; D is unclear. There are 16 residues in the CDR3. The ends were cut back, 1 base at V and 0 bases at J, with 10 bases in the middle. Germline CDR1 is LGHDT and CDR2 is YNNKEL (reference sequence). CDR3 region: CASSQGQMSSYNEQFF. The CDR3 DNA sequence: TGTGCCAGCAGCCAAGGGCAGATGAGCTCCTACAATGAGCAGTTCTTC.

This clonotype was seen ten or more times. This chain connects TRBV4-2 to TRBJ2-2; D is possibly TRBD2 (6 bases). V shed 3 bases and J shed 3 bases, with 17 bases lying between them. The germline V gene has CDR1 LGHNA and CDR2 YNFKEQ. This CDR3 has 17 amino acids. The CDR3 DNA reads as TGTGCCAGCAGCCAGGCGAGCGGAGGGAGCTACACCGGGGAGCTGTTTTTT. Translated, it gives CASSQASGGSYTGELFF.

The chain recombines TRBV19 with TRBJ2-7; 8 positions agree with TRBD1. CDR1 LNHDA and CDR2 SQIVND come from the germline V gene (reference sequence). The CDR3 is 15 amino acids. Germline trimming cut 3 bases from V and 3 bases from J; bases unmatched to any gene: 7. As DNA, the CDR3 is TGTGCCAGTAGTATCGCCGGACAGGGCGACTACGAGCAGTACTTC. Its translation is CASSIAGQGDYEQYF.

This clonotype was seen many times. The chain links TRBV12-3 or TRBV12-4 to TRBJ1-1; D is perhaps TRBD1 (6 bases). The V end lost 2 bases, the J end lost 6 bases, and 19 bases lay between the germline ends. CDR3 length equals 16 residues. The CDR3 coding sequence is TGTGCCAGCAGTTTAATCCCCCCAACAGGGTCCTCTGAAGCTTTCTTT. This sequence encodes CASSLIPPTGSSEAFF.

This chain uses TRBV20-1 with TRBJ2-3, with 8 bases that match TRBD2. Looked up from germline, CDR1 is DFQATT and CDR2 is SNEGSKA (reference sequence). This CDR3 region has 15 residues. V trimming: 4 bases; J trimming: 5 bases; junction bases outside the gene matches: 11. This chain's CDR3 is CSATSQRESIDTQYF. CDR3 bases: TGCAGTGCTACCTCTCAGCGGGAGTCGATAGATACGCAGTATTTT.

In this sample, this clonotype turned up many times. V and J are TRBV7-8 and TRBJ1-1, with D tentatively TRBD1 (5 bases). The CDR3 loop spans 15 amino acids. Germline V gene data show CDR1 as SGHVS and CDR2 as FQNEAQ. V shed 0 bases and J shed 7 bases, with 15 bases lying between them. CDR3 amino acids: CASSLALDSRVEAFF. CDR3 DNA sequence: TGTGCCAGCAGCTTAGCGCTAGACAGCCGTGTTGAAGCTTTCTTT.

The V gene is TRBV19, the J gene TRBJ2-4; 14 bases are a match to TRBD2. Germline CDR1 and CDR2: LNHDA and SQIVND (reference sequence). V dropped 3 bases and J dropped 2; count of bases not matched to a gene: 15. The CDR3 has 21 residues. The CDR3 spells CASSILGLAGVERETKNIQYF. The CDR3 nucleotides are TGTGCCAGTAGTATTCTGGGACTAGCGGGAGTTGAGCGGGAGACCAAAAACATTCAGTACTTC.

This clonotype has ten or more counts. The chain joins TRBV30 to TRBJ1-2; TRBD1 might be the D (6 bases). CDR1 is GTSNPN and CDR2 is SVGIG in the germline V gene (reference sequence). Trimming shortened V by 0 bases and J by 2 bases, and 19 bases separated the two germline ends. The CDR3 has 17 amino acids. The CDR3 bases are TGTGCCTGGAGTGTCCCTCGGGACACCGAAAAGAACTATGGCTACACCTTC. Its protein product is CAWSVPRDTEKNYGYTF.

This clonotype was counted many times. V gene TRBV12-3 or TRBV12-4 combines with J gene TRBJ1-1, with D maybe TRBD1 (6 bases). Trimming pared 3 bases from V and 3 bases from J, leaving 8 bases between. CDR3 size: 13 residues. The DNA for the CDR3 is TGTGCCAGCAGTTTGAGGGGGTACACTGAAGCTTTCTTT. Protein product: CASSLRGYTEAFF.

This clonotype has just a few counts. The CDR3 spells CASRNQASNQPQHF. The CDR3 DNA reads as TGTGCCAGCAGAAACCAGGCTAGCAATCAGCCCCAGCATTTT. The J gene is TRBJ1-5, the V gene TRBV27; D not certain. Trimming shortened V by 6 bases and J by 0 bases, and 9 bases separated the two germline ends. Germline assignment: CDR1 MNHEY and CDR2 SMNVEV (reference sequence). The CDR3 runs 14 residues.

This sequence joins TRBV6-5 and TRBJ1-1; D unresolved. The CDR3 contains 13 residues. Trimming shortened V by 2 bases and J by 5 bases, and 9 bases separated the two germline ends. CDR1 and CDR2 from the germline V gene are MNHEY and SVGAGI. For the CDR3, the DNA is TGTGCCAGCAGTTACGAGGATGGAACTGAAGCTTTCTTT. Translating it yields CASSYEDGTEAFF.

The chain employs TRBV20-1 and TRBJ2-7, with 8 bases lining up with TRBD1. CDR3 length: 13 residues. Looked up from germline, CDR1 is DFQATT and CDR2 is SNEGSKA (reference sequence). With 1 base clipped from V and 3 bases from J, the junction kept 2 bases outside the gene matches. The CDR3 loop is CSARAGQVYEQYF. The CDR3 DNA is TGCAGTGCTAGAGCGGGACAGGTCTACGAGCAGTACTTC.

Worth noting for this clonotype: This may come from a read error, since a much larger clone is one base off. The rearrangement links TRBV2 to TRBJ1-2; 8 positions match TRBD1. The CDR3 is 13 amino acids. Per germline, CDR1 SNHLY and CDR2 FYNNEI. The V segment lost 6 bases and the J segment 4 bases; nucleotides outside the gene matches: 4. Here the CDR3 reads CASSRDRPYGYTF. The CDR3 DNA reads TGTGCCAGCAGCCGGGACAGGCCCTATGGCTACACCTTC.

The rearrangement links TRBV30 to TRBJ2-2, with D maybe TRBD1 (5 bases). Germline CDR1 is GTSNPN and CDR2 is SVGIG (reference sequence). This CDR3 region has 14 residues. Deletions cut 2 bases from V and 2 bases from J, with 9 bases between. This chain's CDR3 is CAWSKQANTGELFF. For the CDR3, the DNA is TGTGCCTGGAGTAAACAGGCAAACACCGGGGAGCTGTTTTTT.

This clonotype was observed a few times. CDR3 sequence: CASSQDWGAVDTQYF. The DNA of the CDR3 is TGCGCCAGCAGCCAAGATTGGGGGGCGGTAGATACGCAGTATTTT. This rearrangement joins TRBV4-3 to TRBJ2-3, with D perhaps assigned TRBD1 or TRBD2 (6 bases each). This CDR3 region has 15 residues. Per the germline V gene, CDR1 is LGHNA and CDR2 is YSLEER. With 0 bases removed from V and 5 bases from J, the gap between germline ends came to 12 bases.

This clonotype was seen repeatedly, ten times or more. J is TRBJ1-5 and V is TRBV6-6; TRBD1 is a possible D gene (5 bases). Germline CDR1 is MNHNY and CDR2 is SVGAGI (reference sequence). There are 14 residues in the CDR3. Trimming took 2 bases from V and 4 from J, leaving 9 bases between them. The CDR3 reads CASSYRGINQPQHF. The DNA of the CDR3 is TGTGCCAGCAGTTACCGGGGGATAAATCAGCCCCAGCATTTT.

There are many counts of this clonotype. The rearrangement uses TRBV7-8 and TRBJ2-5, with TRBD1 as a possible D gene (6 bases). Looked up from germline, CDR1 is SGHVS and CDR2 is FQNEAQ. Between the trimmed V and J ends, which lost 2 bases and 3 bases, there was a span of 13 bases. The CDR3 is 15 amino acids. CDR3 loop: CASSLPQGTEETQYF. The CDR3 region has the DNA TGTGCCAGCAGCTTACCCCAGGGGACCGAAGAGACCCAGTACTTC.